Below, 24 T cell receptor beta chains from the same sample are listed, as sequenced in a study of cytomegalovirus exposure and HLA in healthy donors. With 60 Vbeta and 13 Jbeta primers, the PCR was carried out. TCRdb keeps only in-frame clones here, not all; method: immunoSEQ multiplex PCR. The sample has about 230,000 clones, approximately 90% seen once. Sequenced material: PBMCs. The receptors come from a woman in her late teens or twenties in good health and CMV-seronegative.

The J gene is TRBJ2-1, the V gene TRBV9; 12 bases match TRBD2. CDR3 length equals 15 residues. After removal of 3 bases from V and 7 bases from J, the junction contained 5 bases not matched to a gene. CDR1 SGDLS and CDR2 YYNGEE come from the germline V gene. This CDR3 is CASSARLAGVNEQFF. CDR3 in DNA: TGTGCCAGCAGCGCTCGACTAGCGGGAGTGAATGAGCAGTTCTTC.

V usage is TRBV5-5 and J usage is TRBJ2-5; D not resolved. This CDR3 region has 14 residues. CDR1 SGHKS and CDR2 YYEKEE come from the germline V gene (reference sequence). Trimming left V 0 bases short and J 5 bases short, with 11 bases between. The chain's CDR3 is CASSLDYLWETQYF. In DNA, the CDR3 is TGTGCCAGCAGCTTGGACTATTTGTGGGAGACCCAGTACTTC. The full variable domain, its missing parts supplied by reference TRBV5-5 and TRBJ2-5, is DAGVTQSPTHLIKTRGQQVTLRCSPISGHKSVSWYQQVLGQGPQFIFQYYEKEERGRGNFPDRFSARQFPNYSSELNVNALLLGDSALYLCASSLDYLWETQYFGPGTRLLVL.

In this sample, this clone turned up a few times. The genes are TRBV2 and TRBJ2-1; tentatively, D is TRBD1 (6 bases). V was pared by 7 bases and J by 0 bases, with 13 bases between. The CDR3 runs to 15 residues. Germline-derived CDR1 and CDR2 are SNHLY and FYNNEI. CDR3: CASNLQGSSYNEQFF. DNA of the CDR3: TGTGCCAGCAACCTACAGGGAAGCTCCTACAATGAGCAGTTCTTC.

The V call is TRBV11-2, the J call TRBJ2-7; D perhaps matches TRBD1 (6 bases). CDR1 and CDR2 (germline): SGHAT, FQNNGV. This CDR3 region has 13 residues. Trimming removed 5 bases from V and 2 bases from J, with 10 bases in between. This CDR3 is CASSPGQTYEQYF. The CDR3 region has the DNA TGTGCCAGCAGCCCGGGACAAACCTACGAGCAGTACTTC.

The CDR3, as DNA: TGTGCCAGCAGCTTGGCGACAGGCTGGGATGAAAAACTGTTTTTT. Translated: CASSLATGWDEKLFF. The chain couples TRBV7-9 to TRBJ1-4; possible D gene TRBD1, 6 bases. Germline V gene lookup returns CDR1 SEHNR and CDR2 FQNEAQ (reference sequence). The CDR3 runs 15 residues. Trimming removed 3 bases from V and 6 bases from J, with 14 bases in between.

The rearrangement uses TRBV7-2 and TRBJ2-7; TRBD2 matches 10 bases. CDR1 and CDR2 (germline): SGHTA, FQGNSA. V shed 5 bases and J 2 bases; nucleotides not matched to a gene: 3. This CDR3 is 14 amino acids long. The CDR3: CASSPSGGAYEQYF. DNA for the CDR3: TGTGCCAGCAGCCCAAGCGGGGGGGCCTACGAGCAGTACTTC.

This chain joins TRBV7-2 and TRBJ1-5; D not resolved. Germline V gene sequence: CDR1 SGHTA, CDR2 FQGNSA. Trimming shortened V by 5 bases and J by 6 bases, and 11 bases separated the two germline ends. This CDR3 has 13 amino acids. CDR3 region: CASSPLSGQPQHF. For the CDR3, the DNA is TGTGCCAGCAGCCCCCTAAGCGGTCAGCCCCAGCATTTT.

The chain employs TRBV9 and TRBJ2-3; 9 bases are a match to TRBD2. Per the germline V gene, CDR1 is SGDLS and CDR2 is YYNGEE. V lost 3 bases to trimming and J lost 4 bases; unmatched junction nucleotides: 15. CDR3 length equals 18 residues. CDR3 nucleotides: TGTGCCAGCAGCGCCCCACTCGGGGCGGGAGGGTCGGCAGATACGCAGTATTTT. This gives the protein CASSAPLGAGGSADTQYF.

This chain joins TRBV7-9 and TRBJ1-3; unclear D gene. Trimming left V 5 bases short and J 4 bases short, with 9 bases between. The CDR3 has 13 residues. The germline CDR1 and CDR2 sequences are SEHNR and FQNEAQ (reference sequence). The CDR3 loop is CASSPGGGNTIYF. CDR3 nucleotide sequence: TGTGCCAGCAGCCCAGGAGGGGGAAACACCATATATTTT. The complete variable domain, with remaining parts taken from reference TRBV7-9 and TRBJ1-3, reads DTGVSQNPRHKITKRGQNVTFRCDPISEHNRLYWYRQTLGQGPEFLTYFQNEAQLEKSRLLSDRFSAERPKGSFSTLEIQRTEQGDSAMYLCASSPGGGNTIYFGEGSWLTVV.

For the CDR3, the DNA is TGCGCCAGCAGCCTACGACTAGCCGGGAGCGCTGATACGCAGTATTTT. It is translated as CASSLRLAGSADTQYF. The gene calls are TRBV5-1 and TRBJ2-3, with 7 bases identical to TRBD2. This CDR3 contains 16 residues. V lost 4 bases, J lost 6 bases, and 14 bases stayed unmatched. Germline V gene lookup returns CDR1 SGHRS and CDR2 YFSETQ. Drawing the rest from reference TRBV5-1 and TRBJ2-3, the complete variable domain is KAGVTQTPRYLIKTRGQQVTLSCSPISGHRSVSWYQQTPGQGLQFLFEYFSETQRNKGNFPGRFSGRQFSNSRSEMNVSTLELGDSALYLCASSLRLAGSADTQYFGPGTRLTVL.

The chain recombines TRBV4-3 with TRBJ1-5; D not certain. Germline V lookup: CDR1 LGHNA, CDR2 YSLEER. Trimming removed 2 bases from V and 0 bases from J, with 8 bases in between. The CDR3 contains 15 residues. CDR3: CASSQFGDSNQPQHF. The CDR3 DNA sequence: TGCGCCAGCAGCCAATTCGGGGATAGCAATCAGCCCCAGCATTTT.

The chain is built from TRBV15 and TRBJ2-1; 11 bases align to TRBD2. This CDR3 region has 15 residues. Germline V gives CDR1 LNHNV, CDR2 YYDKDF (reference sequence). J lost 4 bases, V lost 5 bases, and 4 bases had no gene match. CDR3 coding DNA: TGTGCCACCAGCTTTCTAGCGGGAGGTTACAATGAGCAGTTCTTC. It yields the protein CATSFLAGGYNEQFF. Complete variable domain (other parts from reference TRBV15 and TRBJ2-1): DAMVIQNPRYQVTQFGKPVTLSCSQTLNHNVMYWYQQKSSQAPKLLFHYYDKDFNNEADTPDNFQSRRPNTSFCFLDIRSPGLGDTAMYLCATSFLAGGYNEQFFGPGTRLTVL.

This chain joins TRBV2 and TRBJ1-2; TRBD1 matches 8 bases. Germline values: CDR1 SNHLY, CDR2 FYNNEI. After removal of 5 bases from V and 12 bases from J, the junction contained 8 bases not matched to a gene. The CDR3 extends over 12 amino acids. The CDR3 protein is CASSFHRGGDTF. In DNA, the CDR3 is TGTGCCAGCAGTTTCCACAGGGGGGGGGACACCTTC.

The rearrangement joins TRBV27 to TRBJ1-2; a possible D gene is TRBD1 (5 bases). V gave up 4 bases and J gave up 0 bases, with 21 bases separating them. Germline lookup yields CDR1 MNHEY and CDR2 SMNVEV (reference sequence). CDR3 length equals 18 residues. CDR3 region: CASSSGRISGDSNYGYTF. The CDR3 bases are TGTGCCAGCAGTTCCGGCCGTATTTCCGGGGACTCTAACTATGGCTACACCTTC.

The chain employs TRBV19 and TRBJ2-5; 8 bases fit TRBD2. This CDR3 has 14 amino acids. V lost 9 bases to trimming and J lost 2 bases; unmatched junction nucleotides: 8. The germline gives CDR1 LNHDA, CDR2 SQIVND (reference sequence). Here the CDR3 DNA reads TGTGCCAGCAAACCCGGGACTAGTCAAGAGACCCAGTACTTC. Amino acid sequence: CASKPGTSQETQYF. The full variable domain, completed using reference TRBV19 and TRBJ2-5, is DGGITQSPKYLFRKEGQNVTLSCEQNLNHDAMYWYRQDPGQGLRLIYYSQIVNDFQKGDIAEGYSVSREKKESFPLTVTSAQKNPTAFYLCASKPGTSQETQYFGPGTRLLVL.

This sequence joins TRBV5-6 and TRBJ1-1; possibly TRBD1 for D (5 bases). There are 12 residues in the CDR3. Trimming cost V 2 bases and J 7 bases, with 9 bases left between them. From germline, CDR1 is SGHDT and CDR2 YYEEEE. The CDR3 coding sequence is TGTGCCAGCAGCTTTAACGGGGGTGAAGCTTTCTTT. Amino acids: CASSFNGGEAFF.

The chain uses TRBV5-4 and TRBJ1-2, with TRBD1 matching over 7 bases. The J segment lost 4 bases and the V segment lost 4 bases, leaving 1 base of the junction unmatched. CDR3 length equals 12 residues. The V gene's germline CDR1 is SGHNT and CDR2 YYREEE (reference sequence). DNA of the CDR3: TGTGCCAGCAGCCGGGACAGCTATGGCTACACCTTC. Translation: CASSRDSYGYTF.

The rearrangement uses TRBV29-1 and TRBJ2-7, with D perhaps TRBD1 (6 bases). Deletions cut 3 bases from V and 5 bases from J, with 14 bases between. This CDR3 is 13 amino acids long. CDR1 SQVTM and CDR2 ANQGSEA come from the germline V gene. The CDR3 reads CSVDGQGNHEQYF. CDR3 nucleotides: TGCAGCGTTGACGGGCAGGGGAATCACGAGCAGTACTTC.

This rearrangement joins TRBV6-1 to TRBJ1-1, with D uncertain. CDR3 length: 12 residues. Germline V gives CDR1 MNHNS, CDR2 SASEGT. V lost 5 bases and J 12 bases, leaving 16 bases between the germline ends. CDR3 sequence reads: CASSYQEGRTFF. The CDR3 DNA reads as TGTGCCAGCAGTTATCAGGAAGGAAGAACTTTCTTT.

The J gene is TRBJ1-4, the V gene TRBV6-6, with 10 bases aligning to TRBD1. The V gene end was trimmed by 5 bases and the J gene end by 3 bases; junction bases not matched to a gene: 6. CDR1 MNHNY and CDR2 SVGAGI come from the germline V gene (reference sequence). The CDR3 covers 16 residues. CDR3 in amino acids: CASSAGTGDSNEKLFF. The DNA for the CDR3 is TGTGCCAGCAGTGCCGGGACAGGGGATTCTAATGAAAAACTGTTTTTT.

The chain uses TRBV12-5 and TRBJ1-1; TRBD1 matches at 8 bases. V shed 3 bases and J 9 bases; nucleotides not matched to a gene: 12. The CDR3 contains 15 residues. The germline V gene encodes CDR1 LGHNT and CDR2 FRNRAP. The CDR3 loop is CASGFTTPGTGQAFF. The CDR3 nucleotides read TGTGCTAGTGGTTTCACGACTCCAGGGACAGGACAAGCTTTCTTT.

The J gene is TRBJ2-5, the V gene TRBV7-3; 13 bases are a match to TRBD2. Per the germline V gene, CDR1 is SGHTA and CDR2 is FQGTGA. This CDR3 contains 15 residues. With 5 bases clipped from V and 4 bases from J, the junction kept 4 bases outside the gene matches. The CDR3 loop reads CASSPGLAGVETQYF. The CDR3, as DNA: TGTGCCAGCAGCCCAGGACTAGCGGGAGTAGAGACCCAGTACTTC.

The chain employs TRBV5-4 and TRBJ2-1, with TRBD2 matching over 7 bases. From germline, CDR1 is SGHNT and CDR2 YYREEE (reference sequence). The CDR3 extends over 14 amino acids. Germline trimming cut 2 bases from V and 5 bases from J; bases unmatched to any gene: 4. The CDR3 nucleotides are TGTGCCAGCAGCTTAGCGGGGCGAAACAATGAGCAGTTCTTC. Translation: CASSLAGRNNEQFF. Complete variable domain (other parts from reference TRBV5-4 and TRBJ2-1): ETGVTQSPTHLIKTRGQQVTLRCSSQSGHNTVSWYQQALGQGPQFIFQYYREEENGRGNFPPRFSGLQFPNYSSELNVNALELDDSALYLCASSLAGRNNEQFFGPGTRLTVL.

The chain is built from TRBV11-3 and TRBJ2-7; 14 bases are shared with TRBD2. This CDR3 has 15 residues. With 1 base clipped from V and 6 bases from J, the junction kept 2 bases outside the gene matches. CDR1 SGHNT and CDR2 YENEEA come from the germline V gene. This chain's CDR3 is CASSLGLAGGPEQYF. Written as DNA, the CDR3 is TGTGCCAGCAGCTTAGGACTAGCGGGAGGGCCCGAGCAGTACTTC. Together with reference TRBV11-3 and TRBJ2-7, the CDR3 gives the full variable domain: EAGVVQSPRYKIIEKKQPVAFWCNPISGHNTLYWYLQNLGQGPELLIRYENEEAVDDSQLPKDRFSAERLKGVDSTLKIQPAELGDSAVYLCASSLGLAGGPEQYFGPGTRLTVT.